A selection of T cell receptor beta chains follows, all from one sample in a study of T cell responses to AZD1222 COVID-19 vaccine. The protocol was immunoSEQ multiplex PCR, while the TCRdb copy is restricted to in-frame clones and leaves out a portion. The sample records 75,000 to 100,000 clones, approximately 86% being singletons. Here the sequenced sample was peripheral blood, taken on day 0 of AZD1222 vaccination. The receptors derive from an adult in good health. CDR3s include the opening cysteine and the closing phenylalanine or tryptophan. The D gene is left open where the match is weak. Clone size is not always given. Where it is, it says once, few, many or a class for expanded clones.

j_call v_call clone_size d_call cdr3_aa cdr3_nt
TRBJ1-3 TRBV28 - TRBD1 CASSRYARGETGNTIYF TGTGCCAGCAGCCGATATGCCAGGGGGGAAACTGGAAACACCATATATTTT
TRBJ1-1 TRBV19 - TRBD1 CASSIGRTGGTTEAFF TGTGCCAGTAGTATAGGGAGGACAGGGGGCACCACTGAAGCTTTCTTT
TRBJ2-1 TRBV7-9 - - CASSVGLGYYNEQFF TGTGCCAGCAGCGTAGGGCTAGGGTACTACAATGAGCAGTTCTTC
TRBJ2-7 TRBV24-1 - - CATRGTINSEQYF TGTGCCACCAGAGGGACAATCAACTCCGAGCAGTACTTC
TRBJ1-5 TRBV10-3 - - CAISDVTLSNQPQHF TGTGCCATCAGTGATGTGACACTGAGCAATCAGCCCCAGCATTTT
TRBJ1-1 TRBV5-1 once TRBD1 CASSLGGTGEAFF TGCGCCAGCAGCTTGGGAGGGACAGGTGAAGCTTTCTTT
TRBJ1-2 TRBV27 - - CASSLSLNYGYTF TGTGCCAGCAGTTTATCACTAAACTATGGCTACACCTTC
TRBJ1-3 TRBV10-3 - - CAISESGTLSGNTIYF TGTGCCATCAGTGAGTCGGGGACCCTCTCTGGAAACACCATATATTTT
TRBJ2-1 TRBV24-1 once - CATSDYRASSYNEQFF TGTGCCACCAGTGATTACAGGGCGAGCTCCTACAATGAGCAGTTCTTC
TRBJ1-2 TRBV6-1 - TRBD1 CASSEMDRGRIYGYTF TGTGCCAGCAGTGAAATGGACAGGGGGCGCATCTATGGCTACACCTTC
TRBJ1-2 TRBV2 - - CASLQTEYGYTF TGTGCCAGCCTCCAAACAGAGTATGGCTACACCTTC
TRBJ1-6 TRBV5-4 few - CASSEDRSSYNSPLHF TGTGCCAGCAGCGAAGACAGGAGCTCCTATAATTCACCCCTCCACTTT
TRBJ2-3 TRBV24-1 - TRBD2 CATSDPLAGGRDTQYF TGTGCCACCAGTGATCCTCTAGCGGGAGGGCGAGATACGCAGTATTTT
TRBJ1-2 TRBV2 - - CASSPGRDGYGYTF TGTGCCAGCAGTCCAGGCCGAGACGGCTATGGCTACACCTTC
TRBJ1-4 TRBV28 - TRBD1 CASSTPGTGGEKLFF TGTGCCAGCAGTACGCCCGGGACAGGGGGGGAAAAACTGTTTTTT
TRBJ1-1 TRBV19 few - CASSRAQATMNTEAFF TGTGCCAGTAGTAGGGCGCAGGCAACAATGAACACTGAAGCTTTCTTT
TRBJ1-1 TRBV7-9 - - CASSSTRGRNTEAFF TGTGCCAGCAGCTCCACTAGGGGGAGGAACACTGAAGCTTTCTTT
TRBJ2-2 TRBV6-5 - - CASREGTGELFF TGTGCCAGCAGAGAGGGCACCGGGGAGCTGTTTTTT
TRBJ2-1 TRBV10-1 - - CASSESQGRTYNEQFF TGCGCCAGCAGTGAGTCTCAGGGGAGAACCTACAATGAGCAGTTCTTC
TRBJ1-6 TRBV7-9 once - CASSLSSPLHF TGTGCCAGCAGCTTAAGTTCACCCCTCCACTTT
TRBJ2-1 TRBV19 - - CASSGEQGPGDEQFF TGTGCCAGTAGTGGTGAGCAAGGTCCAGGGGATGAGCAGTTCTTC
TRBJ2-3 TRBV7-8 - - CASSSLAPDTDTQYF TGTGCCAGCAGCTCACTAGCACCTGACACAGATACGCAGTATTTT
TRBJ2-2 TRBV7-6 - TRBD2 CASSLDMFRGRAGDTGELFF TGTGCCAGCAGCTTGGATATGTTCCGCGGGAGGGCCGGGGACACCGGGGAGCTGTTTTTT
TRBJ1-1 TRBV7-9 - - CASSLSTGTEAFF TGTGCCAGCAGCTTATCGACAGGTACTGAAGCTTTCTTT
TRBJ2-7 TRBV10-3 - TRBD2 CAISLEAGGRPEQYF TGTGCCATCAGTCTAGAGGCGGGAGGTAGGCCAGAACAGTACTTC
TRBJ2-1 TRBV28 - TRBD1 CATRQGSDNEQFF TGTGCCACGAGACAGGGATCCGACAATGAGCAGTTCTTC
TRBJ1-5 TRBV6-5 - - CASSYQPQHF TGTGCCAGCAGTTACCAGCCCCAGCATTTT
TRBJ2-7 TRBV6-2/TRBV6-3 - TRBD2 CASSYGGSMGYEQYF TGTGCCAGCAGTTACGGCGGGAGCATGGGATACGAGCAGTACTTC
TRBJ2-7 TRBV6-4 - - CASAKTGILRLQQYF TGTGCCAGCGCCAAGACTGGGATCTTAAGGCTTCAGCAGTACTTC
TRBJ2-7 TRBV6-5 - TRBD1 CASSLTTGGEQYF TGTGCCAGCAGTCTTACGACAGGGGGCGAGCAGTACTTC
TRBJ1-1 TRBV29-1 - - CSVGWGTEAFF TGCAGCGTTGGGTGGGGCACTGAAGCTTTCTTT
TRBJ2-1 TRBV3-1/TRBV3-2 - - CASSQSRAGGGDEQFF TGTGCCAGCAGCCAATCAAGAGCAGGGGGAGGCGATGAGCAGTTCTTC
TRBJ1-2 TRBV28 - - CASSTRIRITNYGYTF TGTGCCAGCAGCACACGGATCCGGATAACTAACTATGGCTACACCTTC
TRBJ2-3 TRBV25-1 - - CASSDMTGADTQYF TGTGCCAGCAGTGATATGACGGGGGCGGATACGCAGTATTTT
TRBJ2-1 TRBV11-2 - TRBD2 CASSIWTSRSYNEQFF TGTGCCAGCAGCATCTGGACTAGCAGATCCTACAATGAGCAGTTCTTC